Each of the 21 T cell receptor beta chains below was sequenced from the same sample in a study of long-term antiretroviral therapy in people with HIV (dated by TCRdb to between 2021 and 2022). The immunoSEQ hsTCRB v3.0 assay was used at survey level resolution to sequence the TRB variable region. TCRdb obtained this table from immuneACCESS and retained in-frame rearrangements with V and J assigned. These tables miss some clones; where compared with another copy, unresolved V genes account for less than half of the shortfall, and the remainder is unexplained. This sample holds about 20,000 clones; 92% were observed only once. More than 5.5% of the sample is held by the ten biggest clonotypes. The sequencing used unsorted PBMCs, collected 4.4 years after starting antiretroviral therapy. Receptors originate from a woman in her 50s with HIV.

The chain combines TRBV27 with TRBJ2-7; no reliable D call. The V end was cut by 4 bases, the J end by 0 bases, with 13 bases between. Per germline, CDR1 MNHEY and CDR2 SMNVEV (reference sequence). The CDR3 length is 15 residues. The CDR3 loop is CASSSFPQDSYEQYF. The CDR3 DNA is TGTGCCAGCAGTTCCTTCCCCCAGGACTCCTACGAGCAGTACTTC.

The chain employs TRBV5-5 and TRBJ2-7; D possibly corresponds to TRBD2 (5 bases). Germline values: CDR1 SGHKS, CDR2 YYEKEE (reference sequence). V lost 1 base, J lost 7 bases, and 18 bases lay in between. CDR3 length: 15 amino acids. CDR3 sequence reads: CASSLRFGLLGEQYF. CDR3 in DNA: TGTGCCAGCAGCTTGAGGTTCGGACTCCTGGGAGAGCAGTACTTC.

The genes are TRBV30 and TRBJ2-7, with D perhaps TRBD1 or TRBD2 (6 bases each). V gave up 2 bases and J gave up 5 bases, with 13 bases separating them. From germline, CDR1 is GTSNPN and CDR2 SVGIG (reference sequence). The CDR3 contains 13 residues. DNA of the CDR3: TGTGCCTGGAGTAAGGGGGGCACGAACGAGCAGTACTTC. Its translation is CAWSKGGTNEQYF.

V and J are TRBV5-4 and TRBJ1-5; D unresolved. Trimming took off 4 bases at V and 0 bases at J, with 11 bases between the two ends. The CDR3 covers 15 residues. CDR1 is SGHNT, CDR2 YYREEE, per germline (reference sequence). The CDR3 DNA follows: TGTGCCAGCAGCCACGATAGGAATAGCAATCAGCCCCAGCATTTT. It codes for CASSHDRNSNQPQHF.

V gene TRBV11-2 combines with J gene TRBJ1-2; the D is unclear. CDR1 is SGHAT, CDR2 FQNNGV, per germline. There are 11 residues in the CDR3. V was trimmed by 4 bases and J by 5 bases, leaving 5 bases between them. The CDR3 nucleotides are TGTGCCAGCAGCTCGATGTATGGCTACACCTTC. It yields the protein CASSSMYGYTF.

This clone showed up just a few times. CDR3 sequence reads: CASSLRGNLGYEQYF. The CDR3 coding sequence is TGTGCCAGCAGCTTGAGGGGGAACCTCGGCTACGAGCAGTACTTC. This chain joins TRBV13 and TRBJ2-7; a weak D match, TRBD1 (6 bases). Germline CDR1 and CDR2: PRHDT and FYEKMQ (reference sequence). Deletions cut 3 bases from V and 3 bases from J, with 15 bases between. CDR3 length: 15 amino acids.

The chain employs TRBV5-1 and TRBJ2-5; 8 nucleotides align to TRBD1. The CDR3 covers 14 residues. Trimming removed 3 bases from V and 3 bases from J; junction bases left unmatched: 4. Germline CDR1 and CDR2: SGHRS and YFSETQ. CDR3 sequence (DNA): TGCGCCAGCAGCTCGGACAGGGTGGAAGAGACCCAGTACTTC. As protein: CASSSDRVEETQYF.

The V gene is TRBV29-1, the J gene TRBJ1-1; D remains ambiguous. The CDR3 sequence is 13 residues long. V was clipped by 7 bases and J by 0 bases, with 12 bases between them. Germline V gives CDR1 SQVTM, CDR2 ANQGSEA. The CDR3 loop reads CSGAQSMNTEAFF. The CDR3 DNA reads TGCAGCGGAGCACAGTCTATGAACACTGAAGCTTTCTTT.

The chain joins TRBV4-3 to TRBJ1-2, with D hard to call. CDR3 length: 16 residues. CDR1 and CDR2 (germline): LGHNA, YSLEER. Between the trimmed V and J ends, which lost 0 bases and 4 bases, there was a span of 15 bases. CDR3 sequence: CASSQDSGSSPYGYTF. The DNA of the CDR3 is TGCGCCAGCAGCCAAGATTCAGGCAGTAGTCCCTATGGCTACACCTTC.

The chain couples TRBV7-2 to TRBJ2-3; a weak D match, TRBD2 (5 bases). CDR3 size: 15 residues. Trimming shortened V by 1 base and J by 0 bases, and 8 bases separated the two germline ends. The germline gives CDR1 SGHTA, CDR2 FQGNSA. The CDR3 here is CASSLESGSTDTQYF. For the CDR3, the DNA is TGTGCCAGCAGCTTAGAGTCGGGGAGCACAGATACGCAGTATTTT.

The chain combines TRBV21-1 with TRBJ1-1; the D call TRBD1 from the table was never checked on the DNA. TRBV21-1 is listed as a pseudogene. This CDR3 spans 14 amino acids. CDR3 region: CASSLCDRNTEAFF. CDR3 coding DNA: TGTGCCAGCAGCCTTTGTGACAGGAACACTGAAGCTTTCTTT.

The chain uses TRBV14 and TRBJ2-2; D may be TRBD1 (5 bases). V was clipped by 4 bases and J by 3 bases, with 9 bases between them. This CDR3 is built from 14 residues. Germline lookup yields CDR1 SGHDN and CDR2 FVKESK. CDR3 coding DNA: TGTGCCAGCAGCCGCAGCAGGGACACCGGGGAGCTGTTTTTT. This sequence encodes CASSRSRDTGELFF.

V and J are TRBV11-2 and TRBJ2-7; D is unresolved. This CDR3 is built from 11 residues. CDR1 is SGHAT and CDR2 is FQNNGV in the germline V gene. Trimming shortened V by 2 bases and J by 9 bases, and 8 bases separated the two germline ends. The CDR3 sequence is CASSLKERQYF. As DNA, the CDR3 is TGTGCCAGCAGCTTAAAAGAAAGGCAGTACTTC.

This clone ranks as medium-sized. V gene TRBV10-3 combines with J gene TRBJ2-7, with 9 positions matching TRBD1. The CDR3 runs to 13 residues. Germline V CDR1 and CDR2: ENHRY, SYGVKD. Trimming removed 6 bases from V and 4 bases from J; junction bases left unmatched: 4. The CDR3 nucleotides read TGTGCCATCAGCCCGGGACAGGGTTACGAGCAGTACTTC. This gives the protein CAISPGQGYEQYF.

The chain couples TRBV19 to TRBJ2-1, with 8 bases lining up with TRBD2. The CDR3 is made up of 13 amino acids. CDR1 and CDR2 from the germline V gene are LNHDA and SQIVND (reference sequence). V shed 5 bases, J shed 5 bases, and the junction held 2 bases outside the gene matches. The DNA of the CDR3 is TGTGCCAGTAGTGTGCGGGGGGACAATGAGCAGTTCTTC. Its protein product is CASSVRGDNEQFF. The full variable domain, with the rest looked up from reference TRBV19 and TRBJ2-1, is DGGITQSPKYLFRKEGQNVTLSCEQNLNHDAMYWYRQDPGQGLRLIYYSQIVNDFQKGDIAEGYSVSREKKESFPLTVTSAQKNPTAFYLCASSVRGDNEQFFGPGTRLTVL.

J is TRBJ2-7 and V is TRBV5-8; a weak D match, TRBD2 (5 bases). The germline CDR1 and CDR2 sequences are SGHTS and YDEGEE. CDR3 length: 12 amino acids. Deletions cut 0 bases from V and 4 bases from J, with 5 bases between. The CDR3 DNA reads as TGTGCCAGCAGCTTGGGAGGGTACGAGCAGTACTTC. It is translated as CASSLGGYEQYF. The full variable domain, in which reference TRBV5-8 and TRBJ2-7 provide the parts outside the CDR3, is EAGVTQSPTHLIKTRGQQATLRCSPISGHTSVYWYQQALGLGLQFLLWYDEGEERNRGNFPPRFSGRQFPNYSSELNVNALELEDSALYLCASSLGGYEQYFGPGTRLTVT.

The J gene is TRBJ2-4, the V gene TRBV6-5; D ambiguous. The CDR3 has 14 amino acids. The V gene's germline CDR1 is MNHEY and CDR2 SVGAGI. Trimming took 4 bases from V and 5 from J, leaving 12 bases between them. The CDR3 DNA sequence: TGTGCCAGCAGTTTTTCTCGAAGTGAAAACATTCAGTACTTC. Its protein product is CASSFSRSENIQYF.

V and J are TRBV11-2 and TRBJ2-5; 11 bases match TRBD2. V trimming: 4 bases; J trimming: 4 bases; junction bases outside the gene matches: 8. CDR1 SGHAT and CDR2 FQNNGV come from the germline V gene. The CDR3 has 16 residues. The CDR3 reads CASSSFSGGEGETQYF. CDR3 coding DNA: TGTGCCAGCAGCTCATTTAGCGGGGGGGAGGGAGAGACCCAGTACTTC.

This chain joins TRBV30 and TRBJ1-5; TRBD1 might be the D (5 bases). V was trimmed by 5 bases and J by 4 bases, leaving 18 bases between them. Germline V CDR1 and CDR2: GTSNPN, SVGIG (reference sequence). This CDR3 region has 15 residues. This CDR3 reads CAWSSGAELNQPQHF. The CDR3 nucleotides read TGTGCCTGGTCGTCCGGGGCAGAGTTAAATCAGCCCCAGCATTTT. Variable domain in full (rest from reference TRBV30 and TRBJ1-5): SQTIHQWPATLVQPVGSPLSLECTVEGTSNPNLYWYRQAAGRGLQLLFYSVGIGQISSEVPQNLSASRPQDRQFILSSKKLLLSDSGFYLCAWSSGAELNQPQHFGDGTRLSIL.

The genes are TRBV7-9 and TRBJ2-5; 8 nucleotides agree with TRBD2. The CDR3 has 15 amino acids. Germline CDR1 reads SEHNR; CDR2 reads FQNEAQ (reference sequence). Germline trimming cut 6 bases from V and 4 bases from J; bases unmatched to any gene: 10. The CDR3 loop reads CASSDPRGGRETQYF. The CDR3 nucleotides read TGTGCCAGCAGTGACCCCCGGGGGGGCCGAGAGACCCAGTACTTC.

This clone was seen a handful of times. This chain links TRBV27 with TRBJ1-6, with 12 positions matching TRBD1. Germline CDR1 and CDR2: MNHEY and SMNVEV (reference sequence). Trimming cost V 5 bases and J 13 bases; bases outside gene matches: 9. This CDR3 spans 15 amino acids. CDR3 amino acids: CASSATGTGGGPLHF. CDR3 nucleotide sequence: TGTGCCAGCAGTGCGACCGGGACAGGGGGCGGTCCCCTCCACTTT.